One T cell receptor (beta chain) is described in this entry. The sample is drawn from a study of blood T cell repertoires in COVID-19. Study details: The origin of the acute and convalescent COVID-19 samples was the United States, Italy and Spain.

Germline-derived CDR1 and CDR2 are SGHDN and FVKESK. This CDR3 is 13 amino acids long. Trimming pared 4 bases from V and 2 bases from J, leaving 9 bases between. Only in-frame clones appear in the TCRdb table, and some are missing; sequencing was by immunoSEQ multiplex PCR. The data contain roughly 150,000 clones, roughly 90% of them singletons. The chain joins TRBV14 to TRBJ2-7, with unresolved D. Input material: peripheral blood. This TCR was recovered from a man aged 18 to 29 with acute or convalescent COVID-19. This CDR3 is CASSPDTAYEQYF. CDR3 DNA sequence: TGTGCCAGCAGCCCCGACACGGCCTACGAGCAGTACTTC.